The 18 T cell receptor beta chains given below trace back to one sample, sequenced in a study of T cells in Graves' hyperthyroidism and ophthalmopathy (dated by TCRdb to the late 2010s). Library construction relied on multiplex PCR. Sequencing was performed on an Illumina HiSeq 2000. The TCR beta CDR3 regions were amplified from the RNA transcripts. For the first round of RT-PCR on the TCR CDR3, the HTBI primer set was used together with the Qiagen OneStep RT-PCR kit. TCRdb reprocessing: public reads trimmed at Q25 with fastp, clones called with MiXCR, in-frame beta chains kept. Each entry merges the rows of one CDR3 protein and shows their most common DNA and genes. Here the sample has fewer than 600,000 distinct CDR3 sequences; around 15% occur a single time. More than 11% of the sample is held by the ten biggest clonotypes. Sequencing was carried out using blood. The origin of the receptors is a woman aged 40 to 50 with Graves' hyperthyroidism.

This clonotype was counted many times. The V call is TRBV6-1, the J call TRBJ1-1; the D gene is possibly TRBD1 (5 bases). This CDR3 has 14 amino acids. The V gene's germline CDR1 is MNHNS and CDR2 SASEGT. V was shortened by 1 base and J by 7 bases, with 13 bases between the two germline ends. CDR3 sequence (DNA): TGTGCCAGCAGTGAAGTGAGGTATGACAGTGAAGCTTTCTTT. Encoded protein: CASSEVRYDSEAFF.

This clonotype was seen ten or more times. This chain links TRBV7-2 with TRBJ2-1; TRBD2 matches at 15 bases. With V trimmed by 5 bases and J by 4 bases, 3 bases remained unmatched. The germline CDR1 and CDR2 sequences are SGHTA and FQGNSA. The CDR3 contains 16 residues. The CDR3 loop is CASSQGLAGGYNEQFF. The DNA of the CDR3 is TGTGCCAGCAGCCAGGGACTAGCGGGAGGATACAATGAGCAGTTCTTC.

This clonotype was observed a handful of times. This sequence joins TRBV7-2 and TRBJ2-7; TRBD2 aligns across 9 bases. The CDR3 spans 16 residues. J was trimmed by 7 bases and V by 2 bases; bases with no gene match: 12. Germline loops: CDR1 SGHTA, CDR2 FQGNSA. The CDR3 here is CASSLLSGTSLREQYF. Written as DNA, the CDR3 is TGTGCCAGCAGCTTATTGTCCGGGACTAGCCTTAGGGAGCAGTACTTC. Drawing the rest from reference TRBV7-2 and TRBJ2-7, the complete variable domain is GAGVSQSPSNKVTEKGKDVELRCDPISGHTALYWYRQSLGQGLEFLIYFQGNSAPDKSGLPSDRFSAERTGGSVSTLTIQRTQQEDSAVYLCASSLLSGTSLREQYFGPGTRLTVT.

This clonotype was detected only a few times. This chain links TRBV6-1 with TRBJ1-5, with D unclear. This CDR3 is 16 amino acids long. CDR1 MNHNS and CDR2 SASEGT come from the germline V gene. V lost 6 bases to trimming and J lost 3 bases, with 18 bases between them. The CDR3 DNA is TGTGCCAGCAGCCCTGAAGGTCAAGGGTACAATCAGCCCCAGCATTTT. It is translated as CASSPEGQGYNQPQHF.

This clonotype was found many times. The chain is built from TRBV12-3 or TRBV12-4 and TRBJ2-5; either TRBD1 or TRBD2 may supply D (7 bases each). V was shortened by 5 bases and J by 3 bases, with 22 bases between the two germline ends. The length of the CDR3 is 17 residues. CDR3 coding DNA: TGTGCCAGCAGTCTCGGGGGGACCGGGACAGATAAAGAGACCCAGTACTTC. Protein sequence: CASSLGGTGTDKETQYF.

This clonotype was observed a handful of times. This chain joins TRBV29-1 and TRBJ1-1, with no clear D. The V end lost 4 bases, the J end lost 4 bases, and 13 bases lay between the germline ends. CDR1 and CDR2 (germline): SQVTM, ANQGSEA. The CDR3 length is 13 residues. CDR3 loop: CSVGIHGGTEAFF. The CDR3 region has the DNA TGCAGCGTTGGTATCCATGGAGGCACTGAAGCTTTCTTT.

This clonotype has a count of ten or more. V usage is TRBV28 and J usage is TRBJ2-3, with 8 bases that match TRBD1. Germline CDR1 and CDR2: MDHEN and SYDVKM. The V segment lost 5 bases and the J segment 7 bases; nucleotides outside the gene matches: 8. CDR3 length: 14 amino acids. Here the CDR3 DNA reads TGTGCCAGCAGTAGAACAGGGGGAGGTCATACGCAGTATTTT. Translating it yields CASSRTGGGHTQYF.

This clonotype was seen many times. This chain connects TRBV3-1 to TRBJ1-1, with D possibly TRBD1 on 6 matching bases. The CDR3 has 16 amino acids. The germline V and J ends were trimmed by 7 bases and 0 bases, with 18 bases remaining between them. Germline loops: CDR1 LGHDT, CDR2 YNNKEL (reference sequence). The DNA of the CDR3 is TGTGCCAGCACCCCTCCGGACAGCGAAATGAACACTGAAGCTTTCTTT. It encodes CASTPPDSEMNTEAFF.

The CDR3 region has the DNA TGTGCCAGCAGCCAAGATCTCGGGACCCAATCTGGTACGCAGTATTTT. This gives the protein CASSQDLGTQSGTQYF. The chain uses TRBV4-2 and TRBJ2-3; the D gene could be TRBD1 or TRBD2 (5 bases each). In germline, CDR1 is LGHNA, CDR2 YNFKEQ. This CDR3 region has 16 residues. V lost 0 bases and J lost 8, with 18 bases in between.

This clonotype came up many times. The rearrangement joins TRBV28 to TRBJ2-1; D possibly corresponds to TRBD2 (5 bases). CDR3 length: 14 amino acids. Looked up from germline, CDR1 is MDHEN and CDR2 is SYDVKM. V shed 5 bases and J shed 8 bases, with 16 bases lying between them. The CDR3 coding sequence is TGTGCCAGCAGTCGCCCTGATGAGGGTGATGAGCAGTTCTTC. Amino acids: CASSRPDEGDEQFF.

This clonotype has ten or more counts. The chain employs TRBV20-1 and TRBJ2-3, with 10 bases matching TRBD2. The CDR3 contains 15 residues. Germline V gene sequence: CDR1 DFQATT, CDR2 SNEGSKA (reference sequence). The J segment lost 1 base and the V segment lost 6 bases, leaving 7 bases of the junction unmatched. Here the CDR3 DNA reads TGCAGTGCACCGGGGGGGACTAGCGGCACAGATACGCAGTATTTT. The encoded protein is CSAPGGTSGTDTQYF.

This clonotype was picked up many times. The rearrangement links TRBV28 to TRBJ2-7; 8 bases match TRBD1. Trimming at V came to 2 bases and at J to 0 bases, leaving 3 bases not matched to a gene. CDR3 length: 15 amino acids. CDR1 MDHEN and CDR2 SYDVKM come from the germline V gene. CDR3 sequence: CASSLTGGPSYEQYF. The CDR3 bases are TGTGCCAGCAGTTTAACAGGGGGTCCCTCCTACGAGCAGTACTTC.

This sequence joins TRBV12-3 or TRBV12-4 and TRBJ1-5; weak D call: TRBD1 (5 bases). The CDR3 is 15 amino acids. V lost 5 bases, J lost 3 bases, and 14 bases lay in between. The CDR3 here is CASSTAEGANQPQHF. DNA of the CDR3: TGTGCCAGCAGTACGGCGGAAGGGGCCAATCAGCCCCAGCATTTT.

In its sample, this clonotype was seen many times. V is TRBV19 and J is TRBJ1-2; tentative D call: TRBD1 (5 bases). Germline CDR1 is LNHDA and CDR2 is SQIVND (reference sequence). Trimming took off 6 bases at V and 8 bases at J, with 16 bases between the two ends. This CDR3 comprises 13 residues. For the CDR3, the DNA is TGTGCCAGTAGGCCGGACGGGAACAGGGGCTACACCTTC. Translation: CASRPDGNRGYTF.

This clonotype appeared many times. The chain carries TRBV30 and TRBJ2-7; the D gene is possibly TRBD1 (6 bases). V lost 3 bases, J lost 6 bases, and 12 bases lay in between. The CDR3 runs 12 residues. Germline assignment: CDR1 GTSNPN and CDR2 SVGIG (reference sequence). CDR3 amino acids: CAWSLTGSEQYF. The CDR3 nucleotides are TGTGCCTGGAGCCTCACAGGGAGCGAGCAGTACTTC.

This clonotype was seen ten or more times. V gene TRBV28 combines with J gene TRBJ2-7; a possible D gene is TRBD1 (6 bases). The V end was cut by 8 bases, the J end by 2 bases, with 16 bases between. This CDR3 has 14 amino acids. Germline loops: CDR1 MDHEN, CDR2 SYDVKM. In DNA, the CDR3 is TGTGCCAGCTTAGGCAGTCCAGGGGCCTACGAGCAGTACTTC. This gives the protein CASLGSPGAYEQYF.

DNA for the CDR3: TGTGCCAGCAGCGTTGCAGTAACGGATGAGACCCAGTACTTC. Its protein product is CASSVAVTDETQYF. V usage is TRBV9 and J usage is TRBJ2-5; no clear D. The germline V gene encodes CDR1 SGDLS and CDR2 YYNGEE. The germline V and J ends were trimmed by 2 bases and 5 bases, with 13 bases remaining between them. The CDR3 covers 14 residues.

This clonotype was seen at least ten times. CDR3 sequence: CSARGLENYNEQFF. CDR3 DNA: TGCAGTGCCCGTGGACTAGAGAACTACAATGAGCAGTTCTTC. This chain connects TRBV20-1 to TRBJ2-1; TRBD2 aligns across 7 bases. Germline V gene data show CDR1 as DFQATT and CDR2 as SNEGSKA (reference sequence). There are 14 residues in the CDR3. Germline trimming cut 6 bases from V and 3 bases from J; bases unmatched to any gene: 8.